This TCR beta chain was profiled in a study of blood T cell repertoires in COVID-19. Study-level information: Samples representing acute and convalescent COVID-19 were sourced from the United States, Italy and Spain. From T cells, B-cell-depleted T cells, or PBMCs came the material, which was cDNA or gDNA.

V was pared by 0 bases and J by 3 bases, with 14 bases between. Germline assignment: CDR1 LNHNV and CDR2 YYDKDF (reference sequence). The length of the CDR3 is 17 residues. In the original processing: Reference gene primer amplification in the assay estimated nucleated cell counts. Some clones are missing from TCRdb's copy, which holds only in-frame ones; the method was immunoSEQ multiplex PCR. The V and J calls and clone size are taken from that table; D and trimming were inferred from the DNA. This sample has over 60,000 clones; less than 85% occur once, and the top ten carry around 16%. This chain joins TRBV15 and TRBJ1-4; D is perhaps TRBD1 (5 bases). Sequencing input: peripheral blood. The receptor was derived from a man older than 75 with active COVID-19. In nucleotides, the CDR3 is TGTGCCACCAGCAGAGATCTGGGGGGACGAGCTAATGAAAAACTGTTTTTT. Protein product: CATSRDLGGRANEKLFF.